This T cell receptor (beta chain) emerged from a study of blood T cell repertoires in COVID-19. Trimming pared 6 bases from V and 10 bases from J, leaving 15 bases between. Germline V lookup: CDR1 DFQATT, CDR2 SNEGSKA (reference sequence). The CDR3 covers 11 residues. The data were produced by immunoSEQ multiplex PCR, yet TCRdb's version contains in-frame clones alone and is incomplete. The sample lists about 54,000 clones, 90% occurring once. The J gene is TRBJ1-2, the V gene TRBV20-1; D may be TRBD1 (6 bases). Sequenced material: peripheral blood. This clonotype originated in a middle-aged woman with active COVID-19. Written as DNA, the CDR3 is TGCAGTGCCGACAGCGGGGGCCCCTACACCTTC. Encoded protein: CSADSGGPYTF.